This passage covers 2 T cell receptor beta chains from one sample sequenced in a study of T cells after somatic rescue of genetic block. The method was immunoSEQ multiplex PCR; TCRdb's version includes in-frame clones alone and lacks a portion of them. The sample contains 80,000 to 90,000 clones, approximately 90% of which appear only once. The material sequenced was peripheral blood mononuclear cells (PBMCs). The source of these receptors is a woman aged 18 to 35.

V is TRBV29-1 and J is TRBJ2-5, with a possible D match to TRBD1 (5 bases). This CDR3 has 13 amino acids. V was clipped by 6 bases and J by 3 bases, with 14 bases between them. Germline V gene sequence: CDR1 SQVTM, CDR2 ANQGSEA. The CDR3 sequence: CSVADNLEETQYF. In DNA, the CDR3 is TGCAGCGTGGCGGACAACTTAGAAGAGACCCAGTACTTC. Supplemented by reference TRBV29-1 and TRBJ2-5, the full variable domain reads SAVISQKPSRDICQRGTSLTIQCQVDSQVTMMFWYRQQPGQSLTLIATANQGSEATYESGFVIDKFPISRPNLTFSTLTVSNMSPEDSSIYLCSVADNLEETQYFGPGTRLLVL.

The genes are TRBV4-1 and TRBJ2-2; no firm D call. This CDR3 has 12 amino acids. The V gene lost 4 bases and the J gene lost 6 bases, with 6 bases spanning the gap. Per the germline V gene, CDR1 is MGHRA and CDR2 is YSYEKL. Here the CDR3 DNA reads TGCGCCAGCAGCCCCTGGCCCGGGGAGCTGTTTTTT. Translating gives CASSPWPGELFF.